The source of this T cell receptor (beta chain) is a study of T-cell reconstitution after alpha-beta-depleted transplantation in children. Trimming took 0 bases from V and 4 from J; bases not matched to a gene: 7. Germline V gene sequence: CDR1 DFQATT, CDR2 SNEGSKA (reference sequence). CDR3 length: 16 amino acids. The TCRbeta library incorporated unique molecular identifiers. MiXCR, applied by TCRdb to the PCR reads, yields one record per CDR3 protein. The data contain 600,000 to 700,000 distinct CDR3 sequences, approximately 17% of them seen just once; the ten biggest clones take up about 1.1%. This clonotype was counted at least ten times.

The TCR was taken from a human donor who donated a stem cell graft to a child with acute myeloid leukemia. The V gene is TRBV20-1, the J gene TRBJ1-4, with 8 bases that match TRBD1. The sequencing used PBMCs from the stem cell graft donor, collected from the stem cell graft. CDR3 sequence (DNA): TGCAGTGCTAGAGACCCTTCGACAGGGGTTAATGAAAAACTGTTTTTT. This codes for CSARDPSTGVNEKLFF.